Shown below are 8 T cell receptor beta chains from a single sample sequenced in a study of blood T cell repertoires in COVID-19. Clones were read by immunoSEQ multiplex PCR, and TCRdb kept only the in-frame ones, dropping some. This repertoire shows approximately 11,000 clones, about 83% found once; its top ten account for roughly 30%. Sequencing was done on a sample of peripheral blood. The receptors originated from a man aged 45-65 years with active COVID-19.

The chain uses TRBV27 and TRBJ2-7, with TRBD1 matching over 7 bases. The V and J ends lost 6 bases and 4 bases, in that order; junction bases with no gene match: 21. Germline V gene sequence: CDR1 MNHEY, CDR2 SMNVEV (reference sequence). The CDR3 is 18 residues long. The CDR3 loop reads CASRAPIFDPKTGYEQYF. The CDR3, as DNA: TGTGCCAGCAGGGCTCCCATTTTTGACCCGAAGACAGGGTACGAGCAGTACTTC.

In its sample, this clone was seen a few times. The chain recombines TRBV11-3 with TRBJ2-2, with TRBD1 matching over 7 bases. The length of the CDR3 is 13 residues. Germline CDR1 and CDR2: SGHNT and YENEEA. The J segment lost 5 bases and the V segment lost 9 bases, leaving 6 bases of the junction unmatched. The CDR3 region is CARGGDETGELFF. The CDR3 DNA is TGTGCCAGAGGGGGCGATGAAACCGGGGAGCTGTTTTTT.

The CDR3 is CASSPTTMNTEAFF. As DNA, the CDR3 is TGTGCCAGCAGCCCAACAACAATGAACACTGAAGCTTTCTTT. V usage is TRBV5-6 and J usage is TRBJ1-1, with unresolved D. Looked up from germline, CDR1 is SGHDT and CDR2 is YYEEEE. With 4 bases removed from V and 0 bases from J, the gap between germline ends came to 10 bases. The CDR3 spans 14 residues.

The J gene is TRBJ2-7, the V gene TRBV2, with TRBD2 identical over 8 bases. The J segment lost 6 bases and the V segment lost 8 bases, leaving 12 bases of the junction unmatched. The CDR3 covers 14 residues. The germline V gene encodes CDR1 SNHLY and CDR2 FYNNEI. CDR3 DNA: TGTGCCAGCGCGGGACTAGTGTCCCCTCTCGAGCAGTACTTC. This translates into CASAGLVSPLEQYF.

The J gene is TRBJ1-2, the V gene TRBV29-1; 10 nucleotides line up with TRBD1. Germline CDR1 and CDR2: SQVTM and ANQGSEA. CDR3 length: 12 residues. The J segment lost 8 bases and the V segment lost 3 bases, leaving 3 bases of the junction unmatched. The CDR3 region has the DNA TGCAGCGTTGAGGGACAGGGGATCGGCTACACCTTC. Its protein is CSVEGQGIGYTF.

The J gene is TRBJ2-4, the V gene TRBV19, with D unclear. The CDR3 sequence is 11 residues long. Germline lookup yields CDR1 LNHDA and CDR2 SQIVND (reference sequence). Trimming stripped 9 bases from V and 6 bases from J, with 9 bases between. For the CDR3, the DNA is TGTGCCAGCCTTGATAGAAACATTCAGTACTTC. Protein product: CASLDRNIQYF.

The CDR3 coding sequence is TGTGCCAGCACCCGAGGGGTGGGGACTAGCGACAATGAGCAGTTCTTC. Residues: CASTRGVGTSDNEQFF. The genes are TRBV9 and TRBJ2-1; TRBD2 matches at 10 bases. The CDR3 loop spans 16 amino acids. Germline V lookup: CDR1 SGDLS, CDR2 YYNGEE. Trimming at V came to 6 bases and at J to 5 bases, leaving 11 bases not matched to a gene.

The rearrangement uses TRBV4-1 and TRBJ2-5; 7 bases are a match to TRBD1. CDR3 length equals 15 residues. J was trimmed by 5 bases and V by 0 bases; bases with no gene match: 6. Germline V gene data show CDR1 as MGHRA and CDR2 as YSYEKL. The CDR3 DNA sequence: TGCGCCAGCAGCCAAGAGGACAGGTGGGGCGAGACCCAGTACTTC. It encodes CASSQEDRWGETQYF.